This is a list of T cell receptor beta chains from one sample in a study of CD8+CD57+ T cells in acquired aplastic anemia. TCRdb re-analysed the reads in MiXCR, keeping a single row per CDR3 protein. The sample lists over 150,000 distinct CDR3 sequences, about 53% occurring once. The sequenced sample was sorted CD4+, CD8+, or CD8+CD57+ T cells (not recorded which) from PBMCs. All receptors derive from a human donor in good health, serving as a control. Each CDR3 is given with its conserved first and last residue. D genes are given only for firm matches. Part of the rows lack a size; the others show once, few, many or a class for expanded clones.

TRBJ2-7,TRBV5-5,NA,13,NA,CASSFDGRPEQYF,TGTGCCAGCAGCTTCGATGGGAGACCCGAGCAGTACTTC
TRBJ2-5,TRBV25-1,NA,15,TRBD2,CASTLAGGPQETQYF,TGTGCCAGCACTCTGGCGGGGGGGCCACAAGAGACCCAGTACTTC
TRBJ2-7,TRBV6-1,many,14,TRBD1,CASRFGTGLYEQYF,TGTGCCAGCAGATTCGGGACAGGTCTTTACGAGCAGTACTTC
TRBJ2-5,TRBV7-2,once,16,TRBD2,CASITGASGVTETQYF,TGTGCCAGCATCACGGGGGCTAGCGGGGTCACGGAGACCCAGTACTTC
TRBJ1-2,TRBV5-1,NA,17,NA,CASSLTRPNQDSYGYTF,TGCGCCAGCAGCTTGACGCGGCCTAATCAGGACTCCTATGGCTACACCTTC
TRBJ2-7,TRBV25-1,few,14,TRBD1,CASSLQGFGYEQYF,TGTGCCAGCAGTCTACAGGGGTTCGGTTACGAGCAGTACTTC
TRBJ2-3,TRBV29-1,NA,13,TRBD2,CSVGWVAGDTQYF,TGCAGCGTTGGATGGGTAGCGGGGGATACGCAGTATTTT
TRBJ1-5,TRBV19,NA,13,NA,CASSIDRDQPQHF,TGTGCCAGTAGTATTGACAGAGATCAGCCCCAGCATTTT
TRBJ1-1,TRBV12-3/TRBV12-4,NA,13,NA,CASSLGRNTEALF,TGTGCCAGCAGTTTAGGCAGGAACACTGAAGCTCTCTTT
TRBJ2-7,TRBV7-6,NA,12,TRBD1,CASSFGTAEQYF,TGTGCCAGCAGCTTTGGGACAGCCGAGCAGTACTTC
TRBJ1-3,TRBV7-8,many,14,NA,CASSFRRSGNTIYF,TGTGCCAGCAGCTTCAGGAGATCTGGAAACACCATATATTTT
TRBJ2-2,TRBV9,NA,17,NA,CASSVAPDRGNTGELFF,TGTGCCAGCAGCGTAGCTCCGGACAGAGGAAACACCGGGGAGCTGTTTTTT
TRBJ1-2,TRBV20-1,NA,15,TRBD1,CSARFRDRVSYGYTF,TGCAGTGCTAGGTTCCGGGACAGAGTTTCCTATGGCTACACCTTC
TRBJ1-1,TRBV19,NA,12,NA,CASNHLNTEAFF,TGTGCCAGCAATCATCTGAACACTGAAGCTTTCTTT
TRBJ1-5,TRBV10-3,few,17,TRBD1,CAIRGTGGVDSNQPQHF,TGTGCCATCAGGGGGACAGGGGGCGTCGATAGCAATCAGCCCCAGCATTTT
TRBJ2-5,TRBV7-9,NA,15,TRBD1,CASSFGQGRLETQYF,TGTGCCAGCAGCTTCGGACAGGGAAGGTTAGAGACCCAGTACTTC
TRBJ1-6,TRBV7-2,many,16,NA,CASSLTGSSYNSPLHF,TGTGCCAGCAGCTTAACAGGGAGCTCCTATAATTCACCCCTCCACTTT
TRBJ1-2,TRBV20-1,NA,13,TRBD1,CSALSQGAQGYTF,TGCAGTGCTCTATCACAGGGGGCGCAAGGCTACACCTTC
TRBJ1-6,TRBV7-9,NA,12,NA,CASSLPRSPLHF,TGTGCCAGCAGCTTGCCCCGTTCACCCCTCCACTTT
TRBJ2-1,TRBV5-1,many,16,NA,CASKANTGAYMYEQFF,TGCGCCAGCAAGGCGAACACAGGAGCCTACATGTATGAGCAGTTCTTC
TRBJ2-7,TRBV20-1,many,17,TRBD2,CSARDLTDSGATYEQYF,TGCAGTGCTAGGGATCTCACTGATAGCGGGGCGACCTACGAGCAGTACTTC
TRBJ2-3,TRBV27,few,15,TRBD1,CASSLSGTGGRAQYF,TGTGCCAGCAGTTTATCGGGGACAGGGGGGAGAGCGCAGTATTTT
TRBJ2-7,TRBV2,NA,13,NA,CASSYRTAYEQYF,TGTGCCAGCAGTTATCGGACTGCCTACGAGCAGTACTTC
TRBJ1-1,TRBV3-1,NA,15,NA,CASSPYRTATTEAFF,TGTGCCAGCAGTCCTTACCGGACAGCGACCACTGAAGCTTTCTTT
TRBJ2-7,TRBV29-1,NA,14,NA,CSVEAGDTEYEQYF,TGCAGCGTTGAAGCGGGGGATACGGAGTACGAGCAGTACTTC
TRBJ1-2,TRBV20-1,NA,11,NA,CSAIGTRGYTF,TGCAGTGCTATCGGGACACGGGGCTACACCTTC
TRBJ2-7,TRBV30,many,11,NA,CAWSGKHEQYF,TGTGCCTGGAGTGGGAAACACGAGCAGTACTTC
TRBJ1-6,TRBV7-9,NA,15,TRBD1,CASSRGEGANSPLHF,TGTGCCAGCAGCCGTGGTGAGGGGGCTAATTCACCCCTCCACTTT
TRBJ1-2,TRBV6-5,many,16,TRBD1,CASSYRTGGPNYGYTF,TGTGCCAGCAGTTACAGGACAGGGGGCCCAAACTATGGCTACACCTTC
TRBJ2-2,TRBV5-1,many,16,NA,CASSSHSAENTGELFF,TGCGCCAGCAGCTCCCATAGCGCAGAGAACACCGGGGAGCTGTTTTTT
TRBJ1-5,TRBV2,once,12,NA,CASSEDGGAQHF,TGTGCCAGCAGTGAAGATGGGGGGGCCCAGCATTTT
TRBJ1-2,TRBV9,NA,14,TRBD1,CASSPITGDYGYTF,TGTGCCAGCAGTCCAATCACAGGGGACTATGGCTACACCTTC
TRBJ2-5,TRBV5-1,NA,15,TRBD1,CASSPGTAYQDTQYF,TGCGCCAGCAGCCCCGGGACAGCGTACCAAGATACCCAGTACTTC
TRBJ2-7,TRBV3-1,NA,15,TRBD2,CASSQNVGLAGEQYF,TGTGCCAGCAGCCAAAATGTCGGACTAGCGGGAGAACAGTACTTC
TRBJ2-5,TRBV7-2,many,15,NA,CASSLSRGRGETQYF,TGTGCCAGCAGCTTATCCCGGGGGAGAGGAGAGACCCAGTACTTC
TRBJ2-5,TRBV2,once,17,TRBD2,CASSVAGTTSGQETQYF,TGTGCCAGCAGCGTAGCCGGAACGACTAGCGGGCAAGAGACCCAGTACTTC
TRBJ1-6,TRBV5-6,NA,15,NA,CASSLGGYRHSPLHF,TGTGCCAGCAGCTTGGGAGGGTATAGACATTCACCCCTCCACTTT
TRBJ2-2,TRBV7-7,NA,14,NA,CASSQRANTGELFF,TGTGCCAGCAGCCAGCGGGCGAACACCGGGGAGCTGTTTTTT
TRBJ1-6,TRBV5-1,NA,14,NA,CASSAIQGGSPLHF,TGCGCCAGCAGCGCTATACAGGGTGGTTCACCCCTCCACTTT
TRBJ1-1,TRBV25-1,many,15,NA,CASSEPGADDTEAFF,TGTGCCAGCAGTGAACCAGGGGCCGATGACACTGAAGCTTTCTTT
TRBJ1-6,TRBV7-2,many,15,TRBD1,CASSSRDRENSPLHF,TGTGCCAGCAGCAGCAGGGACAGGGAGAATTCACCCCTCCACTTT
TRBJ2-7,TRBV20-1,NA,13,NA,CSAQPTGSYEQYF,TGCAGTGCCCAACCGACAGGCTCCTACGAGCAGTACTTC
TRBJ2-7,TRBV10-1,once,16,TRBD1,CASSGQRGQGIYEQYF,TGCGCCAGCAGTGGCCAGCGGGGACAGGGGATCTACGAGCAGTACTTC
TRBJ2-7,TRBV2,NA,17,TRBD2,CASSELGSGGLLYEQYF,TGTGCCAGCAGTGAGCTTGGTAGCGGGGGGCTCCTCTACGAGCAGTACTTC
TRBJ2-5,TRBV2,many,15,TRBD1,CASSSAGQGRETQYF,TGTGCCAGCAGTTCTGCCGGACAGGGGAGAGAGACCCAGTACTTC
TRBJ1-2,TRBV7-2,NA,10,NA,CASSYRGYTF,TGTGCCAGCAGTTACAGGGGCTACACCTTC
TRBJ2-5,TRBV25-1,NA,15,TRBD1,CASSESGQGQETQYF,TGTGCCAGCAGTGAATCAGGACAGGGCCAAGAGACCCAGTACTTC
TRBJ2-2,TRBV9,few,16,TRBD1,CASSLFGTGDTGELFF,TGTGCCAGCAGCTTGTTTGGGACAGGGGACACCGGGGAGCTGTTTTTT
TRBJ2-5,TRBV10-3,NA,11,NA,CAISVGETQYF,TGTGCCATCAGTGTAGGTGAGACCCAGTACTTC
TRBJ2-5,TRBV15,once,13,NA,CATSRDAQETQYF,TGTGCCACCAGCAGAGACGCCCAGGAGACCCAGTACTTC
TRBJ1-1,TRBV5-1,many,16,TRBD1,CASSPRMEGANTEAFF,TGCGCCAGCAGCCCACGTATGGAGGGGGCTAACACTGAAGCTTTCTTT
TRBJ2-1,TRBV29-1,few,11,NA,CSVGPYNEQFF,TGCAGCGTTGGCCCGTACAATGAGCAGTTCTTC
TRBJ2-3,TRBV12-3/TRBV12-4,many,13,NA,CASSFSGADTQYF,TGTGCCAGCAGTTTTTCGGGGGCAGATACGCAGTATTTT
TRBJ2-5,TRBV4-3,NA,18,TRBD2,CASSQVGTSGGLEETQYF,TGCGCCAGCAGCCAAGTCGGGACTAGCGGGGGGTTGGAGGAGACCCAGTACTTC
TRBJ1-6,TRBV7-6,NA,13,NA,CASSSAQGSPLHF,TGTGCCAGCAGCTCGGCGCAGGGCTCACCCCTCCACTTT
TRBJ2-7,TRBV5-1,NA,12,TRBD1,CASSHGQGAGSF,TGCGCCAGCAGCCACGGACAGGGGGCAGGGTCCTTC
TRBJ2-7,TRBV7-8,many,19,TRBD1,CASSLASESQGAPRSEQYF,TGTGCCAGCAGCTTAGCTTCTGAGTCCCAGGGGGCGCCCCGCTCCGAGCAGTACTTC